This passage covers 12 T cell receptor beta chains from one sample sequenced in a study of blood T cell repertoires in COVID-19. Profiled with immunoSEQ multiplex PCR; TCRdb holds only in-frame clones, not every one. The sample has 80,000 or so clones; about 80% are singletons. The material sequenced was peripheral blood. All receptors derive from a man aged 80 or over with acute or convalescent COVID-19.

This sequence joins TRBV20-1 and TRBJ1-4; 8 bases are shared with TRBD1. This CDR3 has 11 amino acids. The germline gives CDR1 DFQATT, CDR2 SNEGSKA (reference sequence). Germline trimming cut 6 bases from V and 8 bases from J; bases unmatched to any gene: 2. The CDR3 sequence: CSAWDREKLFF. CDR3 coding DNA: TGCAGTGCATGGGACAGGGAAAAACTGTTTTTT.

The rearrangement uses TRBV9 and TRBJ1-2; tentative D call: TRBD1 (5 bases). V was trimmed by 2 bases and J by 4 bases, leaving 15 bases between them. This CDR3 is built from 15 residues. Per the germline V gene, CDR1 is SGDLS and CDR2 is YYNGEE. CDR3 protein: CASSVGQSKIYGYTF. The CDR3, as DNA: TGTGCCAGCAGCGTGGGGCAGTCGAAAATCTATGGCTACACCTTC.

This chain uses TRBV11-1 with TRBJ2-3; 9 bases are shared with TRBD2. Germline loops: CDR1 SGHAT, CDR2 FQDESV (reference sequence). With V trimmed by 5 bases and J by 4 bases, 4 bases remained unmatched. This CDR3 is 14 amino acids long. The CDR3 coding sequence is TGTGCCAGCAGCCCGGGACTAGCCGCAGATACGCAGTATTTT. Its translation: CASSPGLAADTQYF.

This chain connects TRBV24-1 to TRBJ1-5; 12 bases map to TRBD1. The germline V gene has CDR1 KGHDR and CDR2 SFDVKD. V lost 10 bases to trimming and J lost 3 bases; unmatched junction nucleotides: 9. The CDR3 covers 16 residues. The CDR3: CATNAGTGGPNQPQHF. DNA for the CDR3: TGTGCCACTAACGCCGGGACAGGGGGCCCCAATCAGCCCCAGCATTTT.

The chain has TRBV11-2 and TRBJ1-6, with D tentatively TRBD1 (6 bases). Germline loops: CDR1 SGHAT, CDR2 FQNNGV. CDR3 length: 15 amino acids. V was clipped by 0 bases and J by 8 bases, with 11 bases between them. CDR3 DNA: TGTGCCAGCAGCTTAGAACAGGGAGGGTATTCACCCCTCCACTTT. Its translation: CASSLEQGGYSPLHF.

The CDR3 protein is CASSLGTGGRGDTQYF. CDR3 DNA: TGTGCCAGCAGCTTAGGAACGGGGGGCCGGGGAGATACGCAGTATTTT. The chain combines TRBV7-6 with TRBJ2-3, with D perhaps matching TRBD2 (7 bases). V lost 1 base, J lost 5 bases, and 16 bases lay in between. Germline-derived CDR1 and CDR2 are SGHVS and FNYEAQ. There are 16 residues in the CDR3.

The chain joins TRBV5-6 to TRBJ2-7; 8 nucleotides line up with TRBD1. The germline gives CDR1 SGHDT, CDR2 YYEEEE. CDR3 length: 15 amino acids. Germline trimming cut 2 bases from V and 1 base from J; bases unmatched to any gene: 5. This CDR3 is CASSFRQGRSYEQYF. The DNA of the CDR3 is TGTGCCAGCAGCTTCCGACAGGGGAGATCCTACGAGCAGTACTTC.

This chain joins TRBV6-5 and TRBJ1-2, with TRBD1 as a possible D gene (5 bases). Between the trimmed V and J ends, which lost 8 bases and 5 bases, there was a span of 12 bases. From germline, CDR1 is MNHEY and CDR2 SVGAGI. The CDR3 is made up of 12 amino acids. CDR3 in DNA: TGTGCCAGCGCAGGGAGGGATTATGGCTACACCTTC. Protein: CASAGRDYGYTF.

V gene TRBV4-1 combines with J gene TRBJ2-6; a possible D gene is TRBD1 (8 bases). Germline CDR1 MGHRA, CDR2 YSYEKL. The CDR3 is made up of 18 amino acids. The ends were cut back, 1 base at V and 4 bases at J, with 17 bases in the middle. The CDR3 bases are TGCGCCAGCAGCCAAGGGGTAACAGGGGGGGCCGGGGCCAACGTCCTGACTTTC. It is translated as CASSQGVTGGAGANVLTF.

The chain joins TRBV12-3 or TRBV12-4 to TRBJ1-2; maybe TRBD1 (6 bases). V gave up 3 bases and J gave up 2 bases, with 7 bases separating them. The CDR3 runs to 13 residues. The CDR3 loop reads CASSLDRNYGYTF. The CDR3, as DNA: TGTGCCAGCAGTTTGGACAGAAACTATGGCTACACCTTC.

The rearrangement joins TRBV6-5 to TRBJ2-3; D gene ambiguous. CDR1 is MNHEY and CDR2 is SVGAGI in the germline V gene. V was clipped by 3 bases and J by 1 base, with 5 bases between them. CDR3 length: 13 residues. CDR3 sequence: CASSYTGTDTQYF. The CDR3 nucleotides read TGTGCCAGCAGTTATACGGGCACAGATACGCAGTATTTT.

The chain is built from TRBV9 and TRBJ2-3; D is unclear. Germline CDR1 SGDLS, CDR2 YYNGEE. The CDR3 runs 15 residues. The germline V and J ends were trimmed by 4 bases and 2 bases, with 14 bases remaining between them. The CDR3 here is CASSPPGSVTDTQYF. The CDR3 DNA follows: TGTGCCAGCAGCCCCCCCGGTTCCGTCACAGATACGCAGTATTTT. Together with reference TRBV9 and TRBJ2-3, the CDR3 gives the full variable domain: DSGVTQTPKHLITATGQRVTLRCSPRSGDLSVYWYQQSLDQGLQFLIQYYNGEERAKGNILERFSAQQFPDLHSELNLSSLELGDSALYFCASSPPGSVTDTQYFGPGTRLTVL.